This entry features one TCR beta chain sequence. These data belong to a study of blood T cell repertoires in COVID-19. About the research overall: Sites across the United States, Italy and Spain contributed samples from acute and convalescent COVID-19. The cDNA or gDNA used as material had been derived from T cells, B-cell-depleted T cells, or PBMCs.

Original processing methods: Nucleated cell number was recorded as an estimate derived from reference gene primer amplification. The repertoire was sequenced with immunoSEQ multiplex PCR; TCRdb's copy has only in-frame clones and lacks some. That table is the source of V, J and clone size, and D and trimming were worked out from the DNA. The sample has about 180,000 clones, over 70% seen once. The CDR3 has 14 amino acids. Germline V gene lookup returns CDR1 MGHDK and CDR2 SYGVNS. V was cut by 5 bases and J by 0 bases, with 5 bases left in between. The TCR was taken from a woman aged 60-75 years with acute or convalescent COVID-19. The sample taken for sequencing was peripheral blood. The rearrangement links TRBV25-1 to TRBJ1-6, with unresolved D. The CDR3 DNA reads as TGTGCCAGCAGTCGTAGCTCCTATAATTCACCCCTCCACTTT. Encoded protein: CASSRSSYNSPLHF.